The clone carrying this T cell receptor beta chain came up many times. The antigen is unknown. The J segment lost 3 bases and the V segment lost 0 bases, leaving 5 bases of the junction unmatched. From germline, CDR1 is DFQATT and CDR2 SNEGSKA (reference sequence). The CDR3 runs to 17 residues. Unsorted libraries were generated from 2 million PBMCs. These cells had been stored in RNAlater at -80 C. The data originate from a study of neurological immune-mediated disorders. Study-wide findings and caveats: The absence of shared CDR3 amino acid sequences among expanded clones across subjects suggests private repertoires in all groups.

In each sequencing run, over 170 million TCR-beta sequences were generated from 15-18 subjects. TCRdb itself ran the 5' RACE reads through MiXCR, one entry per CDR3 protein. The table shows about 51,000 distinct CDR3 sequences, with over 15% occurring only once. What was sequenced was PBMCs. The chain uses TRBV20-1 and TRBJ2-2, with TRBD1 matching 12 bases. The receptor was isolated from a man aged 55 to 69 in good health. The CDR3 nucleotides read TGCAGTGCTAGAGATCCGGGACAGGGGGCGGACACCGGGGAGCTGTTTTTT. Protein product: CSARDPGQGADTGELFF.